These 8 T cell receptor beta chains share one sample of origin, sequenced in a study of blood T cell repertoires in COVID-19. Here immunoSEQ multiplex PCR was the method, and the copy in TCRdb shows in-frame clones only, minus some. Among 60,000 to 70,000 clones listed, about 86% were seen once. Sequenced sample: peripheral blood. Receptors originate from a woman aged 55-70 years with acute or convalescent COVID-19.

J is TRBJ2-7 and V is TRBV2; 7 bases agree with TRBD1. The CDR3 has 15 amino acids. Germline V lookup: CDR1 SNHLY, CDR2 FYNNEI. V dropped 7 bases and J dropped 3; count of bases not matched to a gene: 12. The chain's CDR3 is CASNPNVGTDYEQYF. The CDR3 nucleotides read TGTGCCAGCAACCCGAACGTTGGGACAGACTACGAGCAGTACTTC.

The rearrangement links TRBV11-2 to TRBJ2-3; maybe TRBD2 (6 bases). The V end lost 2 bases, the J end lost 6 bases, and 15 bases lay between the germline ends. The germline CDR1 and CDR2 sequences are SGHAT and FQNNGV. The CDR3 has 15 residues. CDR3 DNA: TGTGCCAGCAGCTTACGCGGGGTCGGCCCTGATACGCAGTATTTT. The encoded protein is CASSLRGVGPDTQYF.

The chain uses TRBV9 and TRBJ2-2; 8 bases are a match to TRBD2. CDR1 is SGDLS and CDR2 is YYNGEE in the germline V gene. Trimming removed 0 bases from V and 2 bases from J; junction bases left unmatched: 3. This CDR3 has 16 amino acids. This CDR3 is CASSVALADNTGELFF. For the CDR3, the DNA is TGTGCCAGCAGCGTAGCACTAGCGGATAACACCGGGGAGCTGTTTTTT.

V usage is TRBV5-8 and J usage is TRBJ1-5, with TRBD1 matching 7 bases. The germline V gene encodes CDR1 SGHTS and CDR2 YDEGEE. V gave up 6 bases and J gave up 7 bases; unmatched junction bases: 13. The CDR3 has 15 residues. CDR3 residues: CASTRGDSNTQPQHF. In DNA form, the CDR3 reads TGTGCCAGCACCAGGGGGGACAGCAACACCCAGCCCCAGCATTTT.

The genes are TRBV18 and TRBJ2-3; the D is unclear. CDR1 and CDR2 (germline): KGHSH, LQKENI. This CDR3 is built from 15 residues. Trimming left V 6 bases short and J 2 bases short, with 15 bases between. The CDR3 is CASSPQADFTDTQYF. The CDR3 nucleotides are TGTGCCAGCTCTCCCCAGGCAGATTTCACAGATACGCAGTATTTT.

The V and J genes are TRBV10-2 and TRBJ1-2; 10 nucleotides align to TRBD1. The germline gives CDR1 WSHSY, CDR2 SAAADI. The CDR3 totals 17 residues. The trim removed 3 bases at V and 7 bases at J, leaving 14 bases unmatched. CDR3 residues: CASSDGDRGSIRTGYTF. The CDR3 region has the DNA TGCGCCAGCAGTGATGGGGACAGGGGTTCTATTCGAACTGGCTACACCTTC.

The rearrangement uses TRBV5-1 and TRBJ2-3; tentative D call: TRBD2 (5 bases). The CDR3 covers 14 residues. Germline V CDR1 and CDR2: SGHRS, YFSETQ. V was pared by 1 base and J by 4 bases, with 10 bases between. The CDR3 loop reads CASSLRLAADTQYF. CDR3 coding DNA: TGCGCCAGCAGCTTGAGGCTAGCCGCAGATACGCAGTATTTT.

V is TRBV5-1 and J is TRBJ1-3; possibly TRBD1 for D (6 bases). The CDR3 length is 15 residues. Germline CDR1 and CDR2: SGHRS and YFSETQ. With 5 bases removed from V and 0 bases from J, the gap between germline ends came to 12 bases. Here the CDR3 DNA reads TGCGCCAGCAGGCCACAGGGCTTCTCTGGAAACACCATATATTTT. Its translation: CASRPQGFSGNTIYF.